Following are 21 T cell receptor beta chains from one sample sequenced in a study of blood T cell repertoires in COVID-19. Clones were sequenced by immunoSEQ multiplex PCR, and TCRdb holds only the in-frame ones, with some missing. The sample yields hundreds of thousands of clones, 86% seen once. Material for sequencing was peripheral blood. Receptors were obtained from a woman aged 70-85 years with COVID-19, enrolled during active disease.

This rearrangement joins TRBV5-1 to TRBJ2-3, with TRBD2 identical over 8 bases. The trim removed 3 bases at V and 4 bases at J, leaving 4 bases unmatched. Germline CDR1 SGHRS, CDR2 YFSETQ. This CDR3 spans 14 amino acids. For the CDR3, the DNA is TGCGCCAGCAGCTCCCAGCGGGGGCCAGATACGCAGTATTTT. It codes for CASSSQRGPDTQYF.

The chain is built from TRBV20-1 and TRBJ2-7; 11 bases match TRBD2. Germline values: CDR1 DFQATT, CDR2 SNEGSKA (reference sequence). The CDR3 is 15 amino acids. The V and J ends lost 3 bases and 4 bases, in that order; junction bases with no gene match: 8. The CDR3 coding sequence is TGCAGTGCTAGTAGCGGGGGGGCAACCGGATACGAGCAGTACTTC. Protein sequence: CSASSGGATGYEQYF.

The chain is built from TRBV3-1 (or the pseudogene TRBV3-2) and TRBJ2-7, with D perhaps matching TRBD2 (5 bases). The CDR3 loop spans 13 amino acids. CDR1 and CDR2 from the germline V gene are LGHDT and YNNKEL (reference sequence). Trimming cost V 1 base and J 6 bases, with 10 bases left between them. CDR3 DNA sequence: TGTGCCAGCAGCCAAGTGGTTAGCGCCGAGCAGTACTTC. Amino acid sequence: CASSQVVSAEQYF.

The V gene is TRBV5-4, the J gene TRBJ2-3; D is unclear. Germline V gene lookup returns CDR1 SGHNT and CDR2 YYREEE (reference sequence). The V and J ends lost 0 bases and 5 bases respectively, with 7 bases between them. CDR3 size: 13 residues. The chain's CDR3 is CASSLVAEDTQYF. CDR3 DNA: TGTGCCAGCAGCTTGGTGGCTGAAGATACGCAGTATTTT.

The chain has TRBV30 and TRBJ2-7; weak D call: TRBD2 (6 bases). The germline CDR1 and CDR2 sequences are GTSNPN and SVGIG (reference sequence). The CDR3 contains 16 residues. Trimming stripped 0 bases from V and 7 bases from J, with 22 bases between. CDR3 in amino acids: CAWSVRIGSGSGEQYF. In DNA, the CDR3 is TGTGCCTGGAGTGTACGAATCGGGAGCGGCTCGGGGGAGCAGTACTTC.

V usage is TRBV18 and J usage is TRBJ1-5; D is perhaps TRBD1 (6 bases). This CDR3 comprises 17 residues. The ends were cut back, 4 bases at V and 0 bases at J, with 16 bases in the middle. From germline, CDR1 is KGHSH and CDR2 LQKENI. Written as DNA, the CDR3 is TGTGCCAGCTCACGACAGGACCTATCCCATAGCAATCAGCCCCAGCATTTT. This encodes CASSRQDLSHSNQPQHF.

This clone has more than one count but fewer than ten. The CDR3 region has the DNA TGTGCCGTTAGAAGGACAGGGGGGATGCGGGAAGGCTACACCTTC. It encodes CAVRRTGGMREGYTF. This chain joins TRBV19 and TRBJ1-2, with 10 bases fitting TRBD1. Germline V CDR1 and CDR2: LNHDA, SQIVND (reference sequence). The CDR3 runs 15 residues. Unmatched junction bases numbered 17, after V lost 11 bases and J lost 8 bases.

Points on this clone: The sample carries other DNA sequences with the same CDR3. This chain uses TRBV5-1 with TRBJ1-6; 9 positions match TRBD1. V dropped 2 bases and J dropped 7; count of bases not matched to a gene: 1. Germline-derived CDR1 and CDR2 are SGHRS and YFSETQ. This CDR3 contains 14 residues. CDR3 loop: CASSLGTGNSPLHF. The DNA for the CDR3 is TGCGCCAGCAGCTTAGGGACAGGGAATTCACCCCTCCACTTT.

The rearrangement links TRBV7-2 to TRBJ2-5; the D gene is possibly TRBD2 (6 bases). Trimming pared 5 bases from V and 7 bases from J, leaving 11 bases between. Germline V gives CDR1 SGHTA, CDR2 FQGNSA. The CDR3 extends over 12 amino acids. The CDR3 is CASSPLGGTQYF. CDR3 coding DNA: TGTGCCAGCAGCCCCCTGGGGGGGACCCAGTACTTC.

The rearrangement uses TRBV7-2 and TRBJ1-5, with 9 bases identical to TRBD1. This CDR3 spans 15 amino acids. The J segment lost 2 bases and the V segment lost 5 bases, leaving 4 bases of the junction unmatched. CDR1 and CDR2 (germline): SGHTA, FQGNSA. Here the CDR3 DNA reads TGTGCCAGCAGCGCCGACAGGGGGGGCAATCAGCCCCAGCATTTT. Amino acids: CASSADRGGNQPQHF.

This rearrangement joins TRBV18 to TRBJ2-7; D is uncertain. V dropped 6 bases and J dropped 6 bases, with 9 bases sitting between them. The CDR3 runs to 11 residues. Germline V gene lookup returns CDR1 KGHSH and CDR2 LQKENI. The CDR3 DNA reads TGTGCCAGCTCCCTGTACGGCGAGCAGTACTTC. It yields the protein CASSLYGEQYF. The full variable domain, completed using reference TRBV18 and TRBJ2-7, is NAGVMQNPRHLVRRRGQEARLRCSPMKGHSHVYWYRQLPEEGLKFMVYLQKENIIDESGMPKERFSAEFPKEGPSILRIQQVVRGDSAAYFCASSLYGEQYFGPGTRLTVT.

The rearrangement links TRBV27 to TRBJ2-3; 11 bases align to TRBD2. Germline CDR1 reads MNHEY; CDR2 reads SMNVEV (reference sequence). CDR3 length: 17 amino acids. J was trimmed by 7 bases and V by 3 bases; bases with no gene match: 12. In DNA, the CDR3 is TGTGCCAGCAGTTTTCGGCTAGCGGGGGGTGCAATCCATACGCAGTATTTT. As protein: CASSFRLAGGAIHTQYF.

The chain employs TRBV2 and TRBJ2-7; tentative D call: TRBD2 (6 bases). The germline CDR1 and CDR2 sequences are SNHLY and FYNNEI. V shed 1 base and J shed 1 base, with 14 bases lying between them. The CDR3 totals 16 residues. CDR3 DNA sequence: TGTGCCAGCAGTGAAGGCGGGGACCTCCAGTCCTACGAGCAGTACTTC. Protein sequence: CASSEGGDLQSYEQYF.

The rearrangement joins TRBV18 to TRBJ1-2, with 7 bases matching TRBD1. Germline values: CDR1 KGHSH, CDR2 LQKENI. V dropped 6 bases and J dropped 6; count of bases not matched to a gene: 13. CDR3 size: 15 residues. As DNA, the CDR3 is TGTGCCAGCTCGCCAAACAGGGGAGGAGGAAATGGCTACACCTTC. It codes for CASSPNRGGGNGYTF.

The rearrangement joins TRBV27 to TRBJ1-2; perhaps TRBD1 as D (5 bases). The germline CDR1 and CDR2 sequences are MNHEY and SMNVEV (reference sequence). The V and J ends lost 4 bases and 8 bases respectively, with 17 bases between them. The length of the CDR3 is 14 residues. The CDR3 loop reads CASSSPHRGDGYTF. CDR3 coding DNA: TGTGCCAGCAGTTCCCCGCATCGGGGGGACGGCTACACCTTC.

The J gene is TRBJ2-7, the V gene TRBV5-1; D possibly corresponds to TRBD1 (5 bases). Per germline, CDR1 SGHRS and CDR2 YFSETQ. This CDR3 is 14 amino acids long. V lost 4 bases and J 2 bases, leaving 13 bases between the germline ends. The CDR3 nucleotides are TGCGCCAGCAGCCCAGGGTGGGGAACCTACGAGCAGTACTTC. Protein sequence: CASSPGWGTYEQYF.

The chain couples TRBV2 to TRBJ2-1; 7 bases match TRBD1. Unmatched junction bases numbered 7, after V lost 5 bases and J lost 6 bases. Germline loops: CDR1 SNHLY, CDR2 FYNNEI. There are 14 residues in the CDR3. The CDR3 loop reads CASSTTAGGNEQFF. The CDR3 DNA follows: TGTGCCAGCAGTACTACCGCAGGGGGCAATGAGCAGTTCTTC.

This clone was recorded a few times. This chain uses TRBV7-8 with TRBJ2-1; 7 positions agree with TRBD2. The CDR3 is made up of 13 amino acids. Germline assignment: CDR1 SGHVS and CDR2 FQNEAQ. After removal of 3 bases from V and 13 bases from J, the junction contained 9 bases not matched to a gene. The CDR3 loop reads CASSFGAGELQFF. CDR3 in DNA: TGTGCCAGCAGCTTTGGGGCGGGGGAGCTACAGTTCTTC.

The chain carries TRBV6-1 and TRBJ1-2; maybe TRBD1 (5 bases). This CDR3 spans 15 amino acids. The V gene lost 0 bases and the J gene lost 0 bases, with 8 bases spanning the gap. Germline V gene data show CDR1 as MNHNS and CDR2 as SASEGT. The CDR3 protein is CASSEATGSNYGYTF. For the CDR3, the DNA is TGTGCCAGCAGTGAAGCAACAGGATCTAACTATGGCTACACCTTC.

The genes are TRBV5-1 and TRBJ2-7, with 10 nucleotides matching TRBD2. CDR1 SGHRS and CDR2 YFSETQ come from the germline V gene. The junction had 8 bases not matched to a gene; V was cut back by 0 bases and J by 2 bases. This CDR3 comprises 17 residues. The CDR3 bases are TGCGCCAGCAGCTTGGTAGCTAGCGGGGGACAGGCCTACGAGCAGTACTTC. Translation gives CASSLVASGGQAYEQYF. The full variable domain, rest sourced from reference TRBV5-1 and TRBJ2-7, is KAGVTQTPRYLIKTRGQQVTLSCSPISGHRSVSWYQQTPGQGLQFLFEYFSETQRNKGNFPGRFSGRQFSNSRSEMNVSTLELGDSALYLCASSLVASGGQAYEQYFGPGTRLTVT.

This clone is a singleton in its sample. The rearrangement joins TRBV23-1 to TRBJ2-7; TRBD2 is a possible D gene (6 bases). TRBV23-1 is known as an ORF, though its function is uncertain. The CDR3 extends over 15 amino acids. V was pared by 3 bases and J by 4 bases, with 16 bases between. The CDR3 spells CASSHSGETIYEQYF. The DNA for the CDR3 is TGCGCCAGCAGTCACTCGGGGGAGACAATTTACGAGCAGTACTTC.